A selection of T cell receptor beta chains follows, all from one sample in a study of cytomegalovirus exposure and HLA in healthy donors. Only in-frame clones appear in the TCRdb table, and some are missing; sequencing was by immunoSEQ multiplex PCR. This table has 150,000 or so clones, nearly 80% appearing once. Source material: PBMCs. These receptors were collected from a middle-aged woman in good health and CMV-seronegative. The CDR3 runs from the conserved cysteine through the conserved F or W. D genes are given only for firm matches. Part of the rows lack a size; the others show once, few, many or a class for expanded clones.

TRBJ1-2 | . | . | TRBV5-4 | CASSNKNGANYGYTF | TGTGCCAGCAGCAATAAGAATGGAGCTAACTATGGCTACACCTTC
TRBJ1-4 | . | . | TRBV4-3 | CASSQDRINEKLFF | TGCGCCAGCAGCCAAGACAGAATAAATGAAAAACTGTTTTTT
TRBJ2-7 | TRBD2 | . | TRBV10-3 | CAIGTSGGATRYEQYF | TGTGCCATCGGTACTAGCGGGGGGGCAACTAGGTACGAGCAGTACTTC
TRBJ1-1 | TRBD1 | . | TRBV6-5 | CASSYSQTGATEAFF | TGTGCCAGCAGTTACTCCCAGACAGGGGCTACTGAAGCTTTCTTT
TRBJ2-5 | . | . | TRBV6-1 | CASRIGSQETQYF | TGTGCCAGCAGAATTGGCAGCCAAGAGACCCAGTACTTC
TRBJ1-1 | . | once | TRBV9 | CASSAWSDTEAFF | TGTGCCAGCAGCGCATGGAGCGACACTGAAGCTTTCTTT
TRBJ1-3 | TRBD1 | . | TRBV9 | CASSSTGSSGNTIYF | TGTGCCAGCAGCTCGACAGGGTCCTCTGGAAACACCATATATTTT
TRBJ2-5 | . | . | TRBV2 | CASSRESEETQYF | TGTGCCAGCAGTCGAGAGAGTGAGGAGACCCAGTACTTC
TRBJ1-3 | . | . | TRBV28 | CASSTGQNSGNTIYF | TGTGCCAGCAGCACTGGACAAAACTCTGGAAACACCATATATTTT
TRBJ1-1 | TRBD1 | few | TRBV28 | CASSRQGMNTEAFF | TGTGCCAGCTCCCGACAGGGGATGAACACTGAAGCTTTCTTT
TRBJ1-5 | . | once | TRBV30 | CAWRTPSSNQPQHF | TGTGCCTGGAGGACTCCTTCAAGCAATCAGCCCCAGCATTTT
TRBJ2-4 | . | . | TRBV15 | CATSRDVLKNIQYF | TGTGCCACCAGCAGAGACGTACTAAAAAACATTCAGTACTTC
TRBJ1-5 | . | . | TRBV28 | CASSLWGQGTNQPQHF | TGTGCCAGCAGTTTATGGGGGCAGGGGACCAATCAGCCCCAGCATTTT
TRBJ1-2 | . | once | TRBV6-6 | CASSYTDYGYTF | TGTGCCAGCAGTTACACAGACTATGGCTACACCTTC
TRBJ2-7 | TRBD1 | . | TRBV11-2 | CASSLYGQGVYEQYF | TGTGCCAGCAGCTTATACGGGCAGGGGGTTTACGAGCAGTACTTC
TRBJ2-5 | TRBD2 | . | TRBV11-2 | CASSLALAGSQETQYF | TGTGCCAGCAGCTTAGCACTAGCGGGGTCCCAAGAGACCCAGTACTTC
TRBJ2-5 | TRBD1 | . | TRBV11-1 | CASSPSGGWETQYF | TGTGCCAGCAGTCCGTCAGGGGGATGGGAGACCCAGTACTTC
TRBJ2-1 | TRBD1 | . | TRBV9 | CATNRDRDDNEQFF | TGTGCCACTAACCGGGACAGGGATGACAATGAGCAGTTCTTC
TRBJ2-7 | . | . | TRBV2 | CASSGSPLRGGEYEQYF | TGTGCCAGCAGTGGGAGCCCCTTGCGGGGCGGAGAATACGAGCAGTACTTC
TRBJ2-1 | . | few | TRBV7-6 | CASSTPLSGSSYNEQFF | TGTGCCAGCAGCACACCCTTAAGCGGAAGCTCCTACAATGAGCAGTTCTTC
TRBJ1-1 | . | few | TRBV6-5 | CASHNRGFTEAFF | TGTGCCAGCCACAATCGGGGTTTTACTGAAGCTTTCTTT
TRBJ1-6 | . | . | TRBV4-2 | CASSRVFNSPLHF | TGTGCCAGCAGCCGAGTGTTCAATTCACCCCTCCACTTT
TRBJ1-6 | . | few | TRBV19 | CASSTKGGDSPLHF | TGTGCCAGTAGTACAAAGGGCGGGGATTCACCCCTCCACTTT
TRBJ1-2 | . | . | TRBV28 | CASSSTYRHGYTF | TGTGCCAGCAGTTCAACGTACAGGCATGGCTACACCTTC
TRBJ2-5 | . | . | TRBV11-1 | CASSPRAGAVGETQYF | TGTGCCAGCAGCCCCCGAGCGGGCGCAGTGGGAGAGACCCAGTACTTC
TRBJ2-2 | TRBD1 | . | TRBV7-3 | CASSLRGQYTGELFF | TGTGCCAGCAGCTTACGGGGACAGTACACCGGGGAGCTGTTTTTT